This TCR beta chain appears in the sequencing data of a study of blood T cells in healthy people across ages (dated by TCRdb to the mid-2010s). For the wider study: In model experiments, roughly one uniquely barcoded TCR beta cDNA molecule per two T cells was captured by template switching. Using deep sequencing normalized with unique cDNA molecular identifiers, the study measured how TCR beta repertoire diversity changes with age. Four age groups were formed from the donors: young (average about 16 years), middle-aged (around 39), aged (about 62) and long-lived (less than 85). The study analyzed two additional independent replicas of 1 million unique cDNA reads from the same blood draw for two donors, one aged 18 to 30 and one aged 80 or older. The investigation overall reported the following: The CMV infection status of donors was not known, potentially confounding age-related changes in expanded clonotypes. Total diversity estimates from one million sequenced T cells were considered lower bounds and underestimates. Bulk unsorted PBMC profiling prevented conclusive comparison of naive and antigen-experienced compartments. Observed TCR beta diversity per million T cells fell roughly linearly with age, and a significant reduction was already apparent by age approximately 40. A strong correlation was found between observed TCR beta diversity and the percentage of naive T cells measured by flow cytometry. Compared with the aged group, the long-lived group had more naive CD4+ T cells, fewer expanded clones and increased TCR diversity, suggesting age selection.

V drops 1 base and J drops 6 bases, leaving 12 bases in between. The germline V gene specifies MGHRA as CDR1 and YSYEKL as CDR2. The CDR3 runs 14 amino acids, cysteine and phenylalanine included. This entry keeps only the CDR3 DNA: 42 bases, framed from base 1. Donors were a few dozen systemically healthy Caucasian individuals from Russia aged 6 to 90 years. Each donor gave approximately 9.3 milliliters of peripheral blood, collected into EDTA-treated Vacutainer tubes. Ficoll-Paque density-gradient centrifugation was used to isolate PBMCs, with at least 6 million obtained per sample. Total RNA, at least 6 micrograms per sample, was extracted from PBMCs with Trizol reagent. The percentages of naive CD45RAhigh/CD27high T cells were determined by flow cytometry on a PBMC aliquot from every donor. Library preparation employed 5' RACE. The sequencing machine was an Illumina HiSeq 2500. The second PCR ran for roughly 7 to 11 cycles and used a J-beta primer mix along with a sample-barcoded 5' primer. Each TCR beta cDNA molecule received a unique molecular identifier from a template-switch 5' adaptor carrying 12 random nucleotides. Each sample yielded at least 3 million CDR3-containing paired-end reads. First-strand cDNA synthesis was performed from all RNA using the Mint cDNA synthesis kit, with priming by a TRBC-specific oligonucleotide. After uracil-DNA glycosylase treatment, a first 18-cycle PCR used universal primers M1SS and BC2_uni_R on all cDNA. In the paper's pipeline: Normalization of each sample was performed by random selection of 1 million high-quality reads, each carrying a distinct molecular identifier. Reads sharing molecular identifiers were discarded rather than binned into consensus sequences. MiTCR, with a Q25 quality threshold and the strictest error-elimination algorithm, was used for CDR3 identification, clonotype clustering and error correction. A nonparametric unseen species model using Euler transformation provided a lower-bound estimate of total TCR beta diversity. TCRdb ran its own pipeline on the public reads, namely fastp trimming at Q25 and MiXCR clone calling, and kept in-frame beta chains. Every CDR3 protein is listed once, alongside the most common genes and DNA of its rows. The V and J calls reflect TCRdb's pipeline rather than the authors' work. The sample table shows about 840,000 distinct CDR3 sequences, and almost 30% are seen once. About 10% of the sample is taken by the ten largest.

In this sample, this clonotype turned up many times. Its antigen specificity is not known. No base qualities exist here, and no much larger clone lies one base off it. This sample also appeared in a second study, on T cells of mothers and their children. The second study also describes: The donors were nine systemically healthy Caucasian individuals, made up of three mothers and their six children. cDNA synthesis consumed the entire amount of extracted RNA, loaded at about 1.5 ug RNA in each 15 ul reaction. In the second PCR, the M1S primer added sample barcodes and 2-4 random nucleotides. Each mother yielded over 8.5 million TCR beta CDR3 reads and each child 2.5 million to 3 million reads. TCR recombination output is similarly shaped by thymic selection in related and unrelated pairs, with a minor effect exerted by inherited differences. Normalized repertoire overlap was always slightly but never significantly higher in related than unrelated mother-child pairs. Persistent microchimeric T cell clones were not detected, at a sensitivity of approximately 98 clones per million clonotypes. In the study, deep NGS was used to compare the TCR beta repertoires of mothers and children, and features distinguishing related mother-child pairs from unrelated individuals were sought. Mothers averaged about 40 +/- 4 years of age and children averaged around 10 +/- 4 years. Libraries were sequenced on Illumina HiSeq 2000 with 100+100 nt paired-end reads after adapter ligation with NEBNext reagents. To prevent cross-contamination, the mother and child libraries were prepared one month apart and sequenced in separate runs. Each donor had between roughly 450,000 and 2,100,000 distinct TCR beta clonotypes identified. Naive TCR beta clonotypes were estimated from low-frequency clonotypes matched to each donor's FACS-determined naive share, without sorting.

This TCR was sampled from a woman between 40 and 50 years old in good health. The sample taken for sequencing was blood. The chain employs TRBV4-1 and TRBJ1-2, with the D gene not clear enough to name. The sequenced DNA is TGCGCCAGCAGCCAAGCGGGTATCGGTCATGGCTACACCTTC. Its product reads: CASSQAGIGHGYTF.